Each of the 10 T cell receptor beta chains below was sequenced from the same sample in a study of patients and donors after allogeneic stem cell transplantation. TCRdb called the RT-PCR reads again in MiXCR, with one record for every CDR3 protein. The sample shows about a million distinct CDR3 sequences, around 17% of them seen only once. Specimen: blood, either unsorted or a sorted T cell fraction (not recorded which). The receptors here all came from a human donor who was either an allogeneic HSCT recipient or a stem cell or donor lymphocyte infusion donor (not recorded which). It is not recorded whose cells these are; they may come from a transplant donor.

The chain joins TRBV5-6 to TRBJ1-1; D ambiguous. The CDR3 is 15 residues long. Trimming removed 1 base at V and 6 bases at J, with 16 bases between. Germline loops: CDR1 SGHDT, CDR2 YYEEEE. In DNA form, the CDR3 reads TGTGCCAGCAGCTTGAGGGTGGGCAGGAGCCCTGAAGCTTTCTTT. Its protein is CASSLRVGRSPEAFF. The variable domain in full, completed from reference TRBV5-6 and TRBJ1-1, reads DAGVTQSPTHLIKTRGQQVTLRCSPKSGHDTVSWYQQALGQGPQFIFQYYEEEERQRGNFPDRFSGHQFPNYSSELNVNALLLGDSALYLCASSLRVGRSPEAFFGQGTRLTVV.

At least ten counts were recorded for this clonotype. The chain is built from TRBV29-1 and TRBJ1-2, with D hard to call. The CDR3 consists of 14 residues. Between the trimmed V and J ends, which lost 8 bases and 8 bases, there was a span of 24 bases. CDR1 and CDR2 (germline): SQVTM, ANQGSEA. The DNA of the CDR3 is TGCAGCACCCCGGGTCGTTTGGCGTCGGGAGGCTACACCTTC. It encodes CSTPGRLASGGYTF.

This clonotype has a handful of counts. The V and J genes are TRBV15 and TRBJ2-7; TRBD2 matches at 13 bases. Germline V lookup: CDR1 LNHNV, CDR2 YYDKDF (reference sequence). The CDR3 contains 16 residues. V was pared by 2 bases and J by 5 bases, with 6 bases of the junction left unmatched. CDR3 DNA: TGTGCCACCAGCAGACGGACTAGCGGGAGTAGGAACGAGCAGTACTTC. This gives the protein CATSRRTSGSRNEQYF.

This sequence joins TRBV25-1 and TRBJ1-2; D is ambiguous. The CDR3 runs 13 residues. Trimming left V 7 bases short and J 1 base short, with 10 bases between. From germline, CDR1 is MGHDK and CDR2 SYGVNS. CDR3 protein: CASTGRGNYGYTF. For the CDR3, the DNA is TGTGCCAGCACCGGACGGGGTAACTATGGCTACACCTTC.

V is TRBV7-6 and J is TRBJ2-1; perhaps TRBD2 as D (6 bases). Trimming shortened V by 5 bases and J by 6 bases, and 17 bases separated the two germline ends. Germline-derived CDR1 and CDR2 are SGHVS and FNYEAQ. This CDR3 region has 15 residues. The chain's CDR3 is CASSPGEIGINEQFF. The CDR3 DNA is TGTGCCAGCAGCCCGGGGGAGATAGGGATCAATGAGCAGTTCTTC. Together with reference TRBV7-6 and TRBJ2-1, the CDR3 gives the full variable domain: GAGVSQSPRYKVTKRGQDVALRCDPISGHVSLYWYRQALGQGPEFLTYFNYEAQQDKSGLPNDRFSAERPEGSISTLTIQRTEQRDSAMYRCASSPGEIGINEQFFGPGTRLTVL.

This rearrangement joins TRBV5-1 to TRBJ2-1, with TRBD1 matching 8 bases. With V trimmed by 0 bases and J by 8 bases, 7 bases remained unmatched. CDR1 is SGHRS, CDR2 YFSETQ, per germline. This CDR3 contains 15 residues. The CDR3 bases are TGCGCCAGCAGCTTGGCCTACAGGGGGTCGGATGAGCAGTTCTTC. This sequence encodes CASSLAYRGSDEQFF.

The chain carries TRBV20-1 and TRBJ2-1; possible D gene TRBD1, 6 bases. The ends were cut back, 5 bases at V and 4 bases at J, with 12 bases in the middle. This CDR3 is built from 13 residues. Germline CDR1 and CDR2: DFQATT and SNEGSKA (reference sequence). In nucleotides, the CDR3 is TGCAGTGCTCAAAGCGGACAGTACAATGAGCAGTTCTTC. It codes for CSAQSGQYNEQFF.

The chain uses TRBV5-8 and TRBJ2-3, with TRBD2 matching over 9 bases. The germline CDR1 and CDR2 sequences are SGHTS and YDEGEE. With V trimmed by 4 bases and J by 5 bases, 11 bases remained unmatched. The CDR3 sequence is 16 residues long. The CDR3 sequence: CASSASGLARKDTQYF. CDR3 DNA: TGTGCCAGCAGCGCCTCCGGACTAGCGCGGAAAGATACGCAGTATTTT.

The chain's CDR3 is CASSLVSGASYEQYF. CDR3 DNA sequence: TGCGCCAGCAGCTTGGTAAGCGGGGCATCCTACGAGCAGTACTTC. This chain uses TRBV5-1 with TRBJ2-7; 7 positions agree with TRBD2. This CDR3 has 15 amino acids. Germline CDR1 and CDR2: SGHRS and YFSETQ. The V gene end was trimmed by 0 bases and the J gene end by 1 base; junction bases not matched to a gene: 4.

CDR3 sequence (DNA): TGTGCCAGCAGTTGGGGACGAAGAAGCTCCTACGAGCAGTACTTC. Translating gives CASSWGRRSSYEQYF. The V call is TRBV28, the J call TRBJ2-7; D could derive from TRBD1 or TRBD2 (5 bases each). Germline assignment: CDR1 MDHEN and CDR2 SYDVKM. The germline V and J ends were trimmed by 4 bases and 0 bases, with 13 bases remaining between them. The CDR3 covers 15 residues.